This paragraph reports one TCR beta chain. This record comes from a study of blood T cell repertoires in COVID-19. The protocol was immunoSEQ multiplex PCR, while the TCRdb copy is restricted to in-frame clones and leaves out a portion. The sample yields tens of thousands of clones, 86% seen once. This CDR3 has 17 residues. Trimming took 5 bases from V and 3 from J; bases not matched to a gene: 14. Germline CDR1 is SEHNR and CDR2 is FQNEAQ (reference sequence). The clonotype originates from a woman older than 75 with acute or convalescent COVID-19. The V gene is TRBV7-9, the J gene TRBJ1-1, with 8 nucleotides matching TRBD1. Sequencing was performed on peripheral blood. The CDR3 DNA sequence: TGTGCCAGCAGCCCTCACCGACAGGGGAGAAGGGACACTGAAGCTTTCTTT. Translation: CASSPHRQGRRDTEAFF.